Listed below are T cell receptor beta chains from one sample, sequenced in a study of T cell repertoires in ileal Crohn's disease. The protocol was immunoSEQ multiplex PCR, while the TCRdb copy is restricted to in-frame clones and leaves out a portion. The table records about 15,000 clones, 88% of them present only once. Sequenced sample: ileal tissue. These receptors were obtained from an adult with Crohn's disease. Both conserved end residues are part of each CDR3. The D gene is left open where the match is weak. Not every row has a clone size; where given, it reads once, few, many or a size class.

clone size	D gene	V gene	J gene	CDR3 DNA	CDR3 protein
NA	TRBD1	TRBV29-1	TRBJ1-1	TGCAGCGTTGGGGCAGGGGGCGGAGGGGTCACTGAAGCTTTCTTT	CSVGAGGGGVTEAFF
NA	TRBD2	TRBV19	TRBJ2-2	TGTGCCAGTAGCTTACCACTAGCGGCTTCGAACACCGGGGAGCTGTTTTTT	CASSLPLAASNTGELFF
once	NA	TRBV6-5	TRBJ1-4	TGTGCCAGCAGTTCCCGACAGGATGAAAAACTGTTTTTT	CASSSRQDEKLFF
NA	NA	TRBV5-1	TRBJ2-5	TGCGCCAGCAGCTCCGGACAGAGAGAGCAAGAGACCCAGTACTTC	CASSSGQREQETQYF
NA	TRBD1	TRBV11-1	TRBJ2-7	TGTGCCAGCAGCCATTCCGCCGGGACAGGGGGCAACGAGCAGTACTTC	CASSHSAGTGGNEQYF
NA	NA	TRBV19	TRBJ1-2	TGTGCCAGTAGTCCCCGGCGGGGCGGGATCTATGGCTACACCTTC	CASSPRRGGIYGYTF
NA	NA	TRBV7-9	TRBJ2-1	TGTGCCAGCAGCTTGGCTGGTGAGGGCGGTCTGTTCTTC	CASSLAGEGGLFF
NA	NA	TRBV6-6	TRBJ1-1	TGTGCCAGCAGTTACGAGGGGGGGGTCACTGAAGCTTTCTTT	CASSYEGGVTEAFF
once	TRBD1	TRBV7-2	TRBJ2-5	TGTGCCAGCAGCTTAGACTGGACAGGGGGGACCCAGTACTTC	CASSLDWTGGTQYF
NA	NA	TRBV5-1	TRBJ2-7	TGCGCCAGCAGCTTGTACGGGAACTCCTACGAGCAGTACTTC	CASSLYGNSYEQYF
NA	NA	TRBV27	TRBJ1-2	TGTGCCAGCAGCAACGGATACAGCTATGGCTACACCTTC	CASSNGYSYGYTF
NA	TRBD2	TRBV18	TRBJ2-2	TGTGCCAGCTCACCACTAGCGGGAGCGGTCGGGGAGCTGTTTTTT	CASSPLAGAVGELFF
NA	TRBD1	TRBV9	TRBJ1-1	TGTGCCAGCAGCGTAGGAATGGGACAGGTGAACACTGAAGCTTTCTTT	CASSVGMGQVNTEAFF
NA	TRBD1	TRBV4-2	TRBJ2-4	TGTGCCAGCAGCCAAAGGGACAGGAAAAACATTCAGTACTTC	CASSQRDRKNIQYF
NA	TRBD2	TRBV4-2	TRBJ2-3	TGTGCCAGCAGCCAAGATAGAGGGAGGCTAGCGGGACCCACAGATACGCAGTATTTT	CASSQDRGRLAGPTDTQYF
few	TRBD1	TRBV7-8	TRBJ2-7	TGTGCCAGCAGCTTTTTTGGGACAGGGGCCTCCTACGAGCAGTACTTC	CASSFFGTGASYEQYF
NA	NA	TRBV5-1	TRBJ2-5	TGCGCCAGCAGCCCCCGCCCAGGGAATCGGGAGACCCAGTACTTC	CASSPRPGNRETQYF
NA	NA	TRBV6-5	TRBJ1-2	TGTGCCATTAGGACAGACAACTATGGCTACACCTTC	CAIRTDNYGYTF
NA	NA	TRBV6-5	TRBJ1-2	TGTGCCAGCAGTTACTCCAGGGAATCACTATACTATGGCTACACCTTC	CASSYSRESLYYGYTF
few	NA	TRBV29-1	TRBJ1-1	TGCAGCGTTGAAACAGGGTGGGGCACTGAAGCTTTCTTT	CSVETGWGTEAFF
once	NA	TRBV5-4	TRBJ1-2	TGTGCCAGCAGCTTCCGGTGGAGGTCGAAAGCTAGCGGCTACACCTTC	CASSFRWRSKASGYTF
NA	TRBD2	TRBV5-1	TRBJ2-7	TGCGCCAGCAGCTTTCTAGCGGGAGGAGTCTACGAGCAGTACTTC	CASSFLAGGVYEQYF
NA	TRBD1	TRBV2	TRBJ1-2	TGTGCCAGCAAAACAGGGGACTATGGCTACACCTTC	CASKTGDYGYTF
NA	NA	TRBV19	TRBJ2-1	TGTGCCAGTAGTACTGCTAGCACGCATGAGCAGTTCTTC	CASSTASTHEQFF
NA	NA	TRBV5-6	TRBJ2-7	TGTGCCAGCAGCAGGGAGGACCGCGGCTACTCCTACGAGCAGTACTTC	CASSREDRGYSYEQYF
NA	NA	TRBV18	TRBJ1-1	TGTGCCAGCTCACCAAATGGACGGGGGGGAGAAGCTTTCTTT	CASSPNGRGGEAFF
NA	TRBD1	TRBV5-4	TRBJ2-7	TGTGCCAGCAGCTTAGGGGCGGGACAGGGGGCAGGGGAGCAGTACTTC	CASSLGAGQGAGEQYF
once	TRBD1	TRBV6-5	TRBJ2-7	TGTGCCAGCAGTCTTCCGGGACAGGGGTACGAGCAGTACTTC	CASSLPGQGYEQYF
NA	TRBD2	TRBV30	TRBJ2-3	TGTGCCTGGAGTAGGGCTAGCGGGAGACGTGCAGATACGCAGTATTTT	CAWSRASGRRADTQYF
NA	NA	TRBV18	TRBJ1-2	TGTGCCAGCTCACCAAGCACAGACCCCGTCTATGGCTACACCTTC	CASSPSTDPVYGYTF
NA	NA	TRBV6-6	TRBJ1-1	TGTGCCAGCAGTTACGGCGGGGGCACTGAAGCTTTCTTT	CASSYGGGTEAFF
NA	TRBD2	TRBV7-8	TRBJ2-1	TGTGCCAGCAGCTGGTTGAGGGAGGGCTCCTACAATGAGCAGTTCTTC	CASSWLREGSYNEQFF
NA	NA	TRBV7-7	TRBJ1-2	TGTGCTAGCAGCTTAGTAGGCCCGAGGGGCTACACCTTC	CASSLVGPRGYTF
NA	NA	TRBV2	TRBJ2-7	TGTGCCAGCAGTGTAGGGGGCGGGAGGCGGTCCTACGAGCAGTACTTC	CASSVGGGRRSYEQYF
NA	TRBD1	TRBV27	TRBJ1-1	TGTGCCAGCAGTCCCACTGGGACAGGGGGCCGACCGTACTTATTT	CASSPTGTGGRPYLF
NA	TRBD2	TRBV7-9	TRBJ2-1	TGTGCCAGCAGCACCCCGGGACTAGCGGGGACCTACAATGAGCAGTTCTTC	CASSTPGLAGTYNEQFF
NA	TRBD2	TRBV7-3	TRBJ2-7	TGTGCCAGCAGCTTAACGTGGACTAGCGGGAGCGAGCAGTACTTC	CASSLTWTSGSEQYF